One sample yielded the 16 T cell receptor beta chains listed below, sequenced in a study of shared clonotypes between healthy human individuals. Produced via immunoSEQ multiplex PCR; TCRdb's table is partial and in-frame only. The repertoire has 2 million to 2.5 million clones, over 85% of them found once; the top ten carry approximately 0.4%. The sequenced material came from naive CD4+ T cells from PBMCs. Subset specified: CD45RA+ positively selected. All receptors derive from a man aged 18-30 years in good health. Some clones in this sample may be carry-over from other donors' samples.

The chain has TRBV7-3 and TRBJ1-1; D may be TRBD1 (5 bases). Deletions cut 5 bases from V and 6 bases from J, with 16 bases between. This CDR3 is built from 14 residues. Germline CDR1 SGHTA, CDR2 FQGTGA. CDR3 nucleotides: TGTGCCAGCAGCCCAGGGCAGTCGTTCTCTGAAGCTTTCTTT. It encodes CASSPGQSFSEAFF.

In DNA form, the CDR3 reads TGCGCCAGCAGCTACGAGACACGGAACACTGAAGCTTTCTTT. Protein: CASSYETRNTEAFF. The chain employs TRBV5-1 and TRBJ1-1; D remains ambiguous. The germline V gene has CDR1 SGHRS and CDR2 YFSETQ. CDR3 length: 14 residues. Trimming removed 3 bases at V and 1 base at J, with 10 bases between.

As regards this clone: Additional DNA sequences in this sample encode the identical CDR3. The chain uses TRBV18 and TRBJ1-1; no firm D call. V gave up 1 base and J gave up 2 bases, with 8 bases separating them. Germline V gene sequence: CDR1 KGHSH, CDR2 LQKENI. CDR3 length: 14 amino acids. DNA of the CDR3: TGTGCCAGCTCACCACGGCAGGTCAACACTGAAGCTTTCTTT. Its translation is CASSPRQVNTEAFF.

This clone was counted once. This rearrangement joins TRBV23-1 to TRBJ1-3; the D gene is possibly TRBD1 (5 bases). TRBV23-1 is noted as an ORF with a role that remains uncertain. The CDR3 has 17 amino acids. The V and J ends lost 0 bases and 4 bases respectively, with 16 bases between them. CDR3: CASSQSATGTQGNTIYF. The CDR3 bases are TGCGCCAGCAGTCAATCGGCAACCGGGACCCAAGGAAACACCATATATTTT.

With regard to this clone: A read error may be the cause here, since a much bigger clone is one base away. Other DNA sequences within the sample encode an identical CDR3. The chain combines TRBV7-2 with TRBJ2-3, with D uncertain. Germline assignment: CDR1 SGHTA and CDR2 FQGNSA. This CDR3 comprises 11 residues. CDR3 nucleotides: TGTGCCAGCAGCCTAGCAGATACGCAGTATTTT. The encoded protein is CASSLADTQYF. The whole variable domain, remainder taken from reference TRBV7-2 and TRBJ2-3, is GAGVSQSPSNKVTEKGKDVELRCDPISGHTALYWYRQSLGQGLEFLIYFQGNSAPDKSGLPSDRFSAERTGGSVSTLTIQRTQQEDSAVYLCASSLADTQYFGPGTRLTVL.

This sequence joins TRBV7-2 and TRBJ2-1, with D unresolved. Germline V gene data show CDR1 as SGHTA and CDR2 as FQGNSA. The ends were cut back, 3 bases at V and 9 bases at J, with 12 bases in the middle. CDR3 size: 13 residues. For the CDR3, the DNA is TGTGCCAGCAGCTTCTCAGACTTGAGTGAGCAGTTCTTC. Its translation: CASSFSDLSEQFF.

V usage is TRBV19 and J usage is TRBJ2-2; D may be TRBD1 (6 bases). The V end lost 11 bases, the J end lost 6 bases, and 16 bases lay between the germline ends. The CDR3 contains 13 residues. Germline values: CDR1 LNHDA, CDR2 SQIVND (reference sequence). The CDR3 protein is CAVGARRSGELFF. The DNA for the CDR3 is TGTGCCGTGGGGGCCCGCAGGTCCGGGGAGCTGTTTTTT.

The chain links TRBV6-1 to TRBJ1-1; D might be TRBD1 (6 bases). CDR3 length: 14 residues. Trimming removed 0 bases at V and 4 bases at J, with 9 bases between. Germline V gene lookup returns CDR1 MNHNS and CDR2 SASEGT. CDR3 sequence reads: CASSEAGQTTEAFF. Written as DNA, the CDR3 is TGTGCCAGCAGTGAAGCAGGACAGACCACTGAAGCTTTCTTT.

A word on this clone: The same CDR3 can be traced to other DNA sequences in this sample. The chain links TRBV19 to TRBJ1-2, with TRBD1 as a possible D gene (6 bases). Germline V gene sequence: CDR1 LNHDA, CDR2 SQIVND (reference sequence). Between the trimmed V and J ends, which lost 3 bases and 4 bases, there was a span of 9 bases. The CDR3 is 13 residues long. The CDR3 is CASSIDRSYGYTF. The CDR3, as DNA: TGTGCCAGTAGTATCGACAGGTCCTATGGCTACACCTTC.

The rearrangement links TRBV30 to TRBJ1-6; D is uncertain. With 0 bases removed from V and 0 bases from J, the gap between germline ends came to 15 bases. Looked up from germline, CDR1 is GTSNPN and CDR2 is SVGIG (reference sequence). The length of the CDR3 is 18 residues. DNA for the CDR3: TGTGCCTGGAGTGTTAGTTTGATTGAGAGCTCCTATAATTCACCCCTCCACTTT. Translated: CAWSVSLIESSYNSPLHF.

The CDR3 nucleotides are TGTGCCAGTAGCCCCCCCGGGAAAGAAGGCATTCAGTACTTC. This encodes CASSPPGKEGIQYF. This chain uses TRBV19 with TRBJ2-4, with D maybe TRBD2 (5 bases). The CDR3 runs 14 residues. The germline gives CDR1 LNHDA, CDR2 SQIVND (reference sequence). Trimming took off 6 bases at V and 9 bases at J, with 18 bases between the two ends.

This chain joins TRBV5-4 and TRBJ2-5; D unresolved. This CDR3 spans 14 amino acids. CDR1 and CDR2 (germline): SGHNT, YYREEE (reference sequence). Deletions cut 4 bases from V and 1 base from J, with 11 bases between. The CDR3 DNA reads TGTGCCAGCAGCCCGCGACTTATCCAAGAGACCCAGTACTTC. Amino acid sequence: CASSPRLIQETQYF.

This clone has only a few counts. The V and J genes are TRBV9 and TRBJ1-2; a weak D match, TRBD1 (6 bases). The V gene lost 3 bases and the J gene lost 7 bases, with 16 bases spanning the gap. CDR3 size: 14 residues. CDR1 is SGDLS, CDR2 YYNGEE, per germline. The CDR3, as DNA: TGTGCCAGCAGCGGGCGACAGGCCTTCCCTGGCTACACCTTC. This encodes CASSGRQAFPGYTF.

The V gene is TRBV5-4, the J gene TRBJ2-1, with D uncertain. The germline V and J ends were trimmed by 0 bases and 5 bases, with 9 bases remaining between them. Germline V CDR1 and CDR2: SGHNT, YYREEE (reference sequence). The CDR3 length is 14 residues. As DNA, the CDR3 is TGTGCCAGCAGCTTGGAGCCAGCCAACAATGAGCAGTTCTTC. It codes for CASSLEPANNEQFF.

The CDR3: CASSLYEDTEAFF. CDR3 nucleotide sequence: TGCGCCAGCAGCTTATACGAGGACACTGAAGCTTTCTTT. This chain uses TRBV5-1 with TRBJ1-1; D is uncertain. The germline gives CDR1 SGHRS, CDR2 YFSETQ. Trimming pared 2 bases from V and 3 bases from J, leaving 8 bases between. This CDR3 contains 13 residues.

In DNA, the CDR3 is TGCAGCGTCGGAAGGGACGAGCAGTACTTC. It is translated as CSVGRDEQYF. The V and J genes are TRBV29-1 and TRBJ2-7; D not resolved. Deletions cut 6 bases from V and 5 bases from J, with 8 bases between. Germline CDR1 SQVTM, CDR2 ANQGSEA. This CDR3 has 10 amino acids.